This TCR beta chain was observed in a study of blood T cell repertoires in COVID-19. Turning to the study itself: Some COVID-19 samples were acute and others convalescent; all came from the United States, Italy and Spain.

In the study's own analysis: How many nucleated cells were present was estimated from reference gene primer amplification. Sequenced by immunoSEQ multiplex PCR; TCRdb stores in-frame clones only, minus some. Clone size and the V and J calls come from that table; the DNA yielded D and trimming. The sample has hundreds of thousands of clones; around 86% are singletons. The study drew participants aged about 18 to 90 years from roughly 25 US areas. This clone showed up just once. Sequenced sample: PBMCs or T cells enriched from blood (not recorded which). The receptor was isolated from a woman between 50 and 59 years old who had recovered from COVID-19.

The CDR3 nucleotides are TGTGCCAGCACCCGAGGGACTAGCGGGATGTCAGGGAATGAGCAGTTCTTC. It yields the protein CASTRGTSGMSGNEQFF. The rearrangement uses TRBV27 and TRBJ2-1; 13 bases fit TRBD2. V gave up 7 bases and J gave up 7 bases; unmatched junction bases: 13. The CDR3 length is 17 residues. The germline V gene has CDR1 MNHEY and CDR2 SMNVEV (reference sequence).